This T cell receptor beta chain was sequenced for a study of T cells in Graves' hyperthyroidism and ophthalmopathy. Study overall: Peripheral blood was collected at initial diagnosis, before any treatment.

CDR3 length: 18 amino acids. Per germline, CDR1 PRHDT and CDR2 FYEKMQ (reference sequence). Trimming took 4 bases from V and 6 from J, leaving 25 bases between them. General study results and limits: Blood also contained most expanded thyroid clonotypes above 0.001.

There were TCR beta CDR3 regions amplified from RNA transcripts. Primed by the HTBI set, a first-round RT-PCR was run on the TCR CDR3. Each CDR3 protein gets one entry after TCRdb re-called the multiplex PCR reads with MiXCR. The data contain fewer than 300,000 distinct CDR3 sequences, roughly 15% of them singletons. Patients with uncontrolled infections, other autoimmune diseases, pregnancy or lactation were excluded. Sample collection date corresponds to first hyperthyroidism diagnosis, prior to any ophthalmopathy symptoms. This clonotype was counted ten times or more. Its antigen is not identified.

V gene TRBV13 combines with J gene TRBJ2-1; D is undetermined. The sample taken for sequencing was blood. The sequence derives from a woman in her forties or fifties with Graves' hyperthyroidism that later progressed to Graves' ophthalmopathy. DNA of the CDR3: TGTGCCAGCAGCTCCCGCGCAGGCCCTACGATCCCGCTCAATGAGCAGTTCTTC. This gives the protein CASSSRAGPTIPLNEQFF.